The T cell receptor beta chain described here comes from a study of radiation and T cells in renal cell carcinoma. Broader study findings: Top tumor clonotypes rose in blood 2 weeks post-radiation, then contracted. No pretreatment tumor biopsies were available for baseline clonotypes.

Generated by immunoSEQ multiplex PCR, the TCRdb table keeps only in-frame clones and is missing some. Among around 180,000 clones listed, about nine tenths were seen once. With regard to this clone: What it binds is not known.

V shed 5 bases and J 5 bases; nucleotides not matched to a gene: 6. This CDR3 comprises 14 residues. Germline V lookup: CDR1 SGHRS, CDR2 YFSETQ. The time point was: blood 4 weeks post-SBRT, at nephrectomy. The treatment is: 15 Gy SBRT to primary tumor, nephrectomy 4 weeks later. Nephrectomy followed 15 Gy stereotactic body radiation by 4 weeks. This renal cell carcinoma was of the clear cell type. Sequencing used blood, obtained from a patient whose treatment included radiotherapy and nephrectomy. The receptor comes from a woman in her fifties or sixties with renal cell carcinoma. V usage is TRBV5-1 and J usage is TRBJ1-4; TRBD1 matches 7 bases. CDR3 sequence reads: CASRTGTANEKLFF. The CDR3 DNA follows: TGCGCCAGCAGGACCGGGACAGCAAATGAAAAACTGTTTTTT.